This T cell receptor beta chain appears in the sequencing data of a study of T cells of healthy individuals. From the 5' RACE reads, TCRdb called clonotypes with MiXCR, one entry per CDR3 protein. The repertoire holds about 96,000 distinct CDR3 sequences, with 17% as singletons. The CDR3 loop spans 15 amino acids. Per the germline V gene, CDR1 is SGHTA and CDR2 is FQGNSA. V was pared by 2 bases and J by 5 bases, with 15 bases between. This chain uses TRBV7-2 with TRBJ2-5; possible D gene TRBD2, 6 bases. This TCR derives from a human donor in good health. The CDR3 is CASSLFSVGGETQYF. For the CDR3, the DNA is TGTGCCAGCAGCTTATTTTCTGTCGGGGGTGAGACCCAGTACTTC.